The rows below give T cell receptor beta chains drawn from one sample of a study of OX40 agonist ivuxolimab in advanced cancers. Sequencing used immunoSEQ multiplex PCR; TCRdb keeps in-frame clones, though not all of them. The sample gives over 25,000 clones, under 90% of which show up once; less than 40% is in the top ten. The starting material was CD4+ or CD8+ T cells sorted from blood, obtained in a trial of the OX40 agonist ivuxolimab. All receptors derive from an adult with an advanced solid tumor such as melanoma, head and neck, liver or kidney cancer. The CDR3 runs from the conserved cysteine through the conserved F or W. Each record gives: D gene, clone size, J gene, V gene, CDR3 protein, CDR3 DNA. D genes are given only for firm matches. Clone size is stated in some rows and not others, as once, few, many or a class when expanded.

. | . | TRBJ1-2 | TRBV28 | CASSYLGQPSFHGYTF | TGTGCCAGCAGCTATCTCGGACAGCCCTCCTTCCATGGCTACACCTTC
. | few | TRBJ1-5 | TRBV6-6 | CASSYRRDLYQPQHF | TGTGCCAGCAGTTATCGCAGGGATCTCTATCAGCCCCAGCATTTT
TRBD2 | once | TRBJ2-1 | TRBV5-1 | CASTGSGTVTYNEQFF | TGCGCCAGCACCGGGAGCGGGACGGTCACCTACAATGAGCAGTTCTTC
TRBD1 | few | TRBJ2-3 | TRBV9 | CASSIAYGTAKTDTQYF | TGTGCCAGCAGCATTGCGTATGGGACAGCTAAAACAGATACGCAGTATTTT
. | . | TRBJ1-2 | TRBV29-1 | CSVEEVANYGYTF | TGCAGCGTTGAAGAGGTCGCTAACTATGGCTACACCTTC
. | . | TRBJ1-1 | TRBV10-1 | CASSETTRVGDTPGYTEAFF | TGCGCCAGCAGTGAGACCACCCGGGTAGGGGATACCCCAGGGTACACTGAAGCTTTCTTT
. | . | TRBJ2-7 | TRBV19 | CASSISYAYEQYF | TGTGCCAGTAGTATAAGTTACGCCTACGAGCAGTACTTC
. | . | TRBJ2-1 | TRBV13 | CASSSRDRRYNEQFF | TGTGCCAGCAGCTCCCGGGACCGGAGGTACAATGAGCAGTTCTTC
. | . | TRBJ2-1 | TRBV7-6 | CASSWDRNEQFF | TGTGCCAGCAGCTGGGACCGGAATGAGCAGTTCTTC
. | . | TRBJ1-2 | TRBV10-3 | CAISPADVEENYGYTF | TGTGCCATCAGCCCCGCGGACGTAGAAGAAAACTATGGCTACACCTTC
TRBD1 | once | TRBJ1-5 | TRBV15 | CATSWGQRNQPQHF | TGTGCCACCAGCTGGGGACAGCGAAATCAGCCCCAGCATTTT
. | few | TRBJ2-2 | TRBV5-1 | CASSPQGGTGELFF | TGCGCCAGCAGCCCACAAGGGGGAACCGGGGAGCTGTTTTTT
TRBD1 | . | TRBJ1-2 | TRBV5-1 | CASSSQGGPDNYGYTF | TGCGCCAGCAGCTCACAGGGGGGGCCTGATAACTATGGCTACACCTTC
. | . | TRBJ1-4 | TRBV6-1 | CASSEANEKLFF | TGTGCCAGCAGTGAAGCGAATGAAAAACTGTTTTTT
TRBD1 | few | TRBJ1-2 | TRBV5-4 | CASSPDRVYGYTF | TGTGCCAGCAGCCCGGACAGGGTCTATGGCTACACCTTC
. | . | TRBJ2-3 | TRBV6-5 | CASSYGVSTDTQYF | TGTGCCAGCAGTTATGGGGTGAGCACAGATACGCAGTATTTT
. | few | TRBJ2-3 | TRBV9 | CASSVATPSPGDTQYF | TGTGCCAGCAGCGTAGCTACGCCATCCCCAGGGGATACGCAGTATTTT
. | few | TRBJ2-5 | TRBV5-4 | CASSQKSGGTQYF | TGTGCCAGCAGCCAAAAGAGTGGTGGGACCCAGTACTTC
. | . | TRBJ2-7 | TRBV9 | CASSASRDGYEQYF | TGTGCCAGCAGCGCCTCCCGGGACGGCTACGAGCAGTACTTC
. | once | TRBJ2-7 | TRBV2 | CASSVGDASYEQYF | TGTGCCAGCAGTGTAGGGGACGCGTCCTACGAGCAGTACTTC
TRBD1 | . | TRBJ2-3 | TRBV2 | CASSGGQGITDTQYF | TGTGCCAGCAGTGGGGGACAGGGTATCACAGATACGCAGTATTTT
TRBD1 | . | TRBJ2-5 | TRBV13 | CASSLGDRRRQGTQYF | TGTGCCAGCAGCTTAGGGGACAGGCGCCGCCAGGGGACCCAGTACTTC
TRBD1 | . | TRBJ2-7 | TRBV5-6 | CASSFGTDSYEQYF | TGTGCCAGCAGCTTTGGGACAGACTCCTACGAGCAGTACTTC
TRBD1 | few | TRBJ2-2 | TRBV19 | CASSTARGPSSTGELFF | TGTGCCAGTAGTACGGCTAGGGGGCCGTCGAGCACCGGGGAGCTGTTTTTT
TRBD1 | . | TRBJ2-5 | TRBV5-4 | CASSGHRDRGYQETQYF | TGTGCCAGCAGCGGGCACCGGGACAGAGGGTACCAAGAGACCCAGTACTTC
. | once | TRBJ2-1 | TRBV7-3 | CASSHLQAVSYNEQFF | TGTGCCAGCAGCCACCTCCAAGCGGTCTCCTACAATGAGCAGTTCTTC
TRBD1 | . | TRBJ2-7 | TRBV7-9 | CASSLGTGPSYEQYF | TGTGCCAGCAGCCTCGGGACAGGACCCTCCTACGAGCAGTACTTC
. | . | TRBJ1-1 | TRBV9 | CASSVIDSYTEAFF | TGTGCCAGCAGCGTAATAGACAGCTACACTGAAGCTTTCTTT
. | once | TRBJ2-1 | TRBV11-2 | CASSLVLGADEQFF | TGTGCCAGCAGCTTAGTTTTGGGGGCGGATGAGCAGTTCTTC
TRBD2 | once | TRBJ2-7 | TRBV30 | CASKTQQLAGHYEQYF | TGTGCCTCCAAAACCCAACAACTAGCGGGACACTACGAGCAGTACTTC
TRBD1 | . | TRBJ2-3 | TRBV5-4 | CASSLAGTGFRDTQYF | TGTGCCAGCAGCTTGGCAGGGACAGGGTTTAGGGATACGCAGTATTTT
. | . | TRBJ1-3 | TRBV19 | CASSISSLGNTIYF | TGTGCCAGTAGTATCTCAAGCCTTGGAAACACCATATATTTT
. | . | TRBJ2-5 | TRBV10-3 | CAISGWGETQYF | TGTGCCATCAGTGGGTGGGGTGAGACCCAGTACTTC
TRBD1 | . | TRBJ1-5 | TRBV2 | CASSVYREDGTGRNEPQHF | TGTGCCAGCAGTGTTTATCGTGAAGACGGGACAGGGAGGAATGAGCCCCAGCATTTT
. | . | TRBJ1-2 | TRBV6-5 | CASTSGYGYTF | TGTGCCAGCACTTCAGGGTATGGCTACACCTTC